Listed below are T cell receptor beta chains from one sample, sequenced in a study of T cells after yellow fever vaccination. A single record per CDR3 protein comes from TCRdb applying MiXCR to the 5' RACE reads. The sample gives some 600,000 distinct CDR3 sequences, roughly a sixth of which show up once; roughly 17% is in the top ten. The sequencing used PBMCs, collected around 5 days after the first yellow fever vaccination. Receptors were obtained from a man aged 18 to 30 who received the YFV17D yellow fever vaccine. The CDR3 runs from the conserved cysteine through the conserved F or W. The D gene is left open where the match is weak. Only some rows state a clone size, as once, few, many or a class for expanded clones.

>TRBV4-1|NA|TRBJ1-2|NA
TGCGCCAGCAGCGATGGGACCTACCCCATGAGCTACACCTTC
CASSDGTYPMSYTF
>TRBV4-1|NA|TRBJ1-1|NA
TGCGCCAGCAGCCAACCCTTTAACACTGAAGCTTTCTTT
CASSQPFNTEAFF
>TRBV2|few|TRBJ2-1|TRBD2
TGTGCCAGCGGGCCTAGCGGCAATGAGCAGTTCTTC
CASGPSGNEQFF
>TRBV4-1|few|TRBJ1-5|NA
TGCGCCAGCAGCCAACCCCGGGGGGGTCGTGGTCAGCCCCAGCATTTT
CASSQPRGGRGQPQHF
>TRBV4-1|NA|TRBJ1-3|NA
TGCGCCAGCAGCCAAGAATTACACGGGTCTGGAAACACCATATATTTT
CASSQELHGSGNTIYF
>TRBV11-2|few|TRBJ2-1|TRBD2
TGTGCCAGCAGCTTAGCTCTTTCGGGACTAGCGGGGGCCAATGAGCAGTTCTTC
CASSLALSGLAGANEQFF
>TRBV10-1|NA|TRBJ1-5|NA
TGCGCCAGCAGTGATGAGGGGGATGGCAATCAGCCCCAGCATTTT
CASSDEGDGNQPQHF
>TRBV4-1|NA|TRBJ2-5|TRBD2
TGCGCCAGCAGCCAAGTCGGGGGGGCCGGGGAGACCCAGTACTTC
CASSQVGGAGETQYF
>TRBV4-3|NA|TRBJ1-2|NA
TGCGCCAGCAGCCAAGGCGGGGATAACTATGGCTACACCTTC
CASSQGGDNYGYTF
>TRBV28|few|TRBJ1-5|NA
TGTGCCAGCAGTGTGACAGCCCTCAATCAGCCCCAGCATTTT
CASSVTALNQPQHF
>TRBV7-2|NA|TRBJ2-1|NA
TGTGCCAGCAGCCCCACTTGGGGGCTTTTCTTC
CASSPTWGLFF
>TRBV11-3|many|TRBJ2-5|TRBD2
TGTGCCAGCAGCTTAACTGGGGGGGAAGAGACCCAGTACTTC
CASSLTGGEETQYF
>TRBV5-4|few|TRBJ2-1|NA
TGTGCCAGCAGCCGCGGTGAGTCCACCAATGAGCAGTTCTTC
CASSRGESTNEQFF
>TRBV7-7|NA|TRBJ1-1|NA
TGTGCCATCGGAGGGCGCGAAGCGACTGAAGCTTTCTTT
CAIGGREATEAFF
>TRBV5-1|few|TRBJ1-2|TRBD1
TGCGCCAGCAGCTTGGCCGACAGGGGGATATGGCAGGGCTACACCTTC
CASSLADRGIWQGYTF
>TRBV7-9|many|TRBJ1-2|TRBD1
TGTGCCAGCAGCCCCAGACAGGGACCGAGCTACACCTTC
CASSPRQGPSYTF
>TRBV3-1|NA|TRBJ2-4|NA
TGTGCCAGCAGCCAAGGGGCCCTAGGGCCTTTAGCCAAAAACATTCAGTACTTC
CASSQGALGPLAKNIQYF
>TRBV20-1|NA|TRBJ2-5|TRBD1
TGCTGCGCTAGAGATCTGGGGCAGGGGGCTTGGGAGACCCAGTACTTC
CCARDLGQGAWETQYF
>TRBV6-2/TRBV6-3|NA|TRBJ2-1|NA
TGTGCCAGCAGTTTCACTCGGAATGAGCAGTTCTTC
CASSFTRNEQFF
>TRBV4-1|NA|TRBJ1-2|NA
TGCGCCAGCAGCCATAACCTCGGGACAACCTATGGCTACACCTTC
CASSHNLGTTYGYTF
>TRBV6-2/TRBV6-3|few|TRBJ1-2|NA
TGTGCCAGCAGTTACCCCGGCAGGATGGATGGCTACACCTTC
CASSYPGRMDGYTF
>TRBV27|few|TRBJ2-5|TRBD2
TGTGCCAGCAGTTTATGGGGCTTAGCGGGGGGACAAGAGACCCAGTACTTC
CASSLWGLAGGQETQYF
>TRBV5-1|NA|TRBJ2-1|NA
TGCGCCAGCAGCGACGGACAGTCCTACAATGAGCAGTTCTTC
CASSDGQSYNEQFF
>TRBV29-1|few|TRBJ2-5|NA
TGCAGCGTTGAAAGGGGGGCGCGGGAGACCCAGTACTTC
CSVERGARETQYF
>TRBV5-1|NA|TRBJ2-3|TRBD2
TGCGCCAGCAGCTTGGTATCGGGACTAGCGGGGGGAGGGCAGTATTTT
CASSLVSGLAGGGQYF